This T cell receptor (beta chain) was sequenced for a study of T-cell reconstitution after alpha-beta-depleted transplantation in children. Preparation of the TCRbeta library was carried out with unique molecular identifiers. MiXCR was run by TCRdb on the PCR reads, yielding one entry per CDR3 protein. The table lists some 500,000 distinct CDR3 sequences, around a third of them singletons, with 2% to 2.5% in the top ten. The source material was PBMCs from the stem cell graft donor, sampled from the stem cell graft. The TCR originated in a human donor who donated a stem cell graft to a child with aplastic anemia.

Written as DNA, the CDR3 is TGTGCCAGCAGTTTGGTGGACCATGAGCAGTTCTTC. Residues: CASSLVDHEQFF. This chain links TRBV28 with TRBJ2-1; D ambiguous. V was pared by 3 bases and J by 8 bases, with 8 bases between. Germline CDR1 and CDR2: MDHEN and SYDVKM. The CDR3 runs to 12 residues.